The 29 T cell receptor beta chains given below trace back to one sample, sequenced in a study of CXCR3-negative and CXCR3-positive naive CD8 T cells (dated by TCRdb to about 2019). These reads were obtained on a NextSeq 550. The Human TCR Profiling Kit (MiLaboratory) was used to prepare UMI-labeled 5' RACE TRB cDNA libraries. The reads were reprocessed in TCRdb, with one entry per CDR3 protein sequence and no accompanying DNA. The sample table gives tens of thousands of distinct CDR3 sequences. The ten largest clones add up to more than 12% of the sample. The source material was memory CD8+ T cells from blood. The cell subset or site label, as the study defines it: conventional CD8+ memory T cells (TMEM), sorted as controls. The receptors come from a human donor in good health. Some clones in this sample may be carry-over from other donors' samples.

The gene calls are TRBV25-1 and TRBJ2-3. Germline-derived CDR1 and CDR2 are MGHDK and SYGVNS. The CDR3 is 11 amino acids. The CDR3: CASSASDTQYF.

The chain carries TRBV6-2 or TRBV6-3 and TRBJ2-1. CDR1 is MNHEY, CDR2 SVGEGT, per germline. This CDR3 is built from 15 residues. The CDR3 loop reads CASSYLEVMYNEQFF.

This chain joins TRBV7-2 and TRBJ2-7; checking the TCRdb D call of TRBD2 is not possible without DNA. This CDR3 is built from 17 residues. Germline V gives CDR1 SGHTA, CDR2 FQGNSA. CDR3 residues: CASSFPRGRTYSYEQYF. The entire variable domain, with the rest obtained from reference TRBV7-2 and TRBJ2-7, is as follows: GAGVSQSPSNKVTEKGKDVELRCDPISGHTALYWYRQSLGQGLEFLIYFQGNSAPDKSGLPSDRFSAERTGGSVSTLTIQRTQQEDSAVYLCASSFPRGRTYSYEQYFGPGTRLTVT.

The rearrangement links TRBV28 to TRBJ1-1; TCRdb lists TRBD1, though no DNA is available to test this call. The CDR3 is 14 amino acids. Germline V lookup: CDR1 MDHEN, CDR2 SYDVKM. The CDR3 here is CASIRTGDNTEAFF. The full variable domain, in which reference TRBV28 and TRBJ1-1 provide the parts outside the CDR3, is DVKVTQSSRYLVKRTGEKVFLECVQDMDHENMFWYRQDPGLGLRLIYFSYDVKMKEKGDIPEGYSVSREKKERFSLILESASTNQTSMYLCASIRTGDNTEAFFGQGTRLTVV.

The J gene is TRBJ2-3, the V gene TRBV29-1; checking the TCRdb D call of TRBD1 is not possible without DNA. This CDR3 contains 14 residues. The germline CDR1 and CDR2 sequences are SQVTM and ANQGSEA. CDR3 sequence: CSVEGDRVADTQYF.

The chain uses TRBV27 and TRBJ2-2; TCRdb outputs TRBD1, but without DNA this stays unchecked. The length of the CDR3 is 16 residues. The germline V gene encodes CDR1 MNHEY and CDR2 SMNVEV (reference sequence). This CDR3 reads CASSLRLGGHTGELFF.

CDR3 protein: CASSPGQGNEQYF. This rearrangement joins TRBV28 to TRBJ2-7; TCRdb outputs TRBD1, but without DNA this stays unchecked. From germline, CDR1 is MDHEN and CDR2 SYDVKM. This CDR3 contains 13 residues.

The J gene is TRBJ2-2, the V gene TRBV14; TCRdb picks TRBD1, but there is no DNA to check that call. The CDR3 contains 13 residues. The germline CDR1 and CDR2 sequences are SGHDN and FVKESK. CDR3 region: CASSQGPTGELFF. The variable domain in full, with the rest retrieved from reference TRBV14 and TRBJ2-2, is EAGVTQFPSHSVIEKGQTVTLRCDPISGHDNLYWYRRVMGKEIKFLLHFVKESKQDESGMPNNRFLAERTGGTYSTLKVQPAELEDSGVYFCASSQGPTGELFFGEGSRLTVL.

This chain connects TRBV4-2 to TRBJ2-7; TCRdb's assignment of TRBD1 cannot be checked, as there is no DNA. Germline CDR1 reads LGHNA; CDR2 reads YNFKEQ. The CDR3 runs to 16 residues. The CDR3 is CASSHARDRGPYEQYF.

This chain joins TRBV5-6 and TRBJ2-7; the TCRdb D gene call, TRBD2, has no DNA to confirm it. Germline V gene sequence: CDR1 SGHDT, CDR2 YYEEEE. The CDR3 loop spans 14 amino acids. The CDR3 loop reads CASSLSGRAGEQYF.

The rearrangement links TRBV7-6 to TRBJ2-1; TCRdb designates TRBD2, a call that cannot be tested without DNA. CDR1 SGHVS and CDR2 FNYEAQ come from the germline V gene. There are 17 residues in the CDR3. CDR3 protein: CASSPGTSGVLYNEQFF.

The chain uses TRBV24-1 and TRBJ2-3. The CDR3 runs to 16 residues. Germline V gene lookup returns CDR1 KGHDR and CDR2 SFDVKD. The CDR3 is CATSDFWLAVTDTQYF.

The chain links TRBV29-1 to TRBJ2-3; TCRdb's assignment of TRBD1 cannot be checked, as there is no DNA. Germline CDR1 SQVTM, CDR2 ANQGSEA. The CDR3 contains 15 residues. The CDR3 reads CSVVLDNWRTDTQYF.

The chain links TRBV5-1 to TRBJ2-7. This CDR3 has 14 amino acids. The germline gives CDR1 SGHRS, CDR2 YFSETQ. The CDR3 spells CASSLGPKTYEQYF.

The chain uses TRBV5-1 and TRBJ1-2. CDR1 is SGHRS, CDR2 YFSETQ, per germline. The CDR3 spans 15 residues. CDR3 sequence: CASSFEGSLNYGYTF.

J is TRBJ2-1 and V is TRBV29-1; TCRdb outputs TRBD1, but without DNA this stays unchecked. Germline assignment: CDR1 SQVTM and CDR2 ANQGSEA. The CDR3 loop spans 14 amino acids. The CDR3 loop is CSVDARSSYNEQFF.

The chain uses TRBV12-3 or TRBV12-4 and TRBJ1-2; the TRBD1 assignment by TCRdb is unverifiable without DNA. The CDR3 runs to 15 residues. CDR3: CASLTAVRGLGGYTF.

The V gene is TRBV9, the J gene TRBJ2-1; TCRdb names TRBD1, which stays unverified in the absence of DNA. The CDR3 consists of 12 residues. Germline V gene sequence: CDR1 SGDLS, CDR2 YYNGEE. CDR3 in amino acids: CASSVPGNEQFF.

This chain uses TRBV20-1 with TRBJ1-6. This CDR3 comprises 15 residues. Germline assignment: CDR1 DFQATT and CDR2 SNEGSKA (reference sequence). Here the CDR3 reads CSARHVSGDGSPLHF.

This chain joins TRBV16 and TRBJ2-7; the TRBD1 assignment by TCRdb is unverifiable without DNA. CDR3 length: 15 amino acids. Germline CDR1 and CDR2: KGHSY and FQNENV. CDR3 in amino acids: CASSHTRGGEYEQYF.

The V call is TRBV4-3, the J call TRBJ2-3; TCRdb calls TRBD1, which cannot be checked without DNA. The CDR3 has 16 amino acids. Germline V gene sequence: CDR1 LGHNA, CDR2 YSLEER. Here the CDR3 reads CASSQEISQGADTQYF.

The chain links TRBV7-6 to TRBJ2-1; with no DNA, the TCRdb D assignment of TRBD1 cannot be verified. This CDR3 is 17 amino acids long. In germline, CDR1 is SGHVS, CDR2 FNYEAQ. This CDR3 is CASSHSGPGTAYNEQFF.

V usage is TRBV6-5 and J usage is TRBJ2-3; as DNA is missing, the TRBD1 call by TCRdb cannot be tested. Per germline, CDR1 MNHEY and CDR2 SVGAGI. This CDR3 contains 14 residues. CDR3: CASSPTGSTDTQYF.

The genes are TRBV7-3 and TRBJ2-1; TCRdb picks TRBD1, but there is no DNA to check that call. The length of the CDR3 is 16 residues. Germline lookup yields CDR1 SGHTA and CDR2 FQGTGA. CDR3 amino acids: CASSLSPSSSYNEQFF.

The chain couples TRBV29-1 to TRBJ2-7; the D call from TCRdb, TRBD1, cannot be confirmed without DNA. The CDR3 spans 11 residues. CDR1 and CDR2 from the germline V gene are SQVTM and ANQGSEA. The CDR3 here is CSATDNYEQYF.

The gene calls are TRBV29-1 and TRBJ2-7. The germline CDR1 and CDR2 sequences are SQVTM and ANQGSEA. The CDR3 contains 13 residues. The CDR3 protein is CSVDRQSSYEQYF.

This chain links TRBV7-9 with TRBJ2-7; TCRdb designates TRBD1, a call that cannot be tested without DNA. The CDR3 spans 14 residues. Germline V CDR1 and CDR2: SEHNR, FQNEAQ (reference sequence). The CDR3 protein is CASSSGTGLIQQYF.

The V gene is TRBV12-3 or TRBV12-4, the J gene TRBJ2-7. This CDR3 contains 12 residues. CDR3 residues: CASSLRAYEQYF.

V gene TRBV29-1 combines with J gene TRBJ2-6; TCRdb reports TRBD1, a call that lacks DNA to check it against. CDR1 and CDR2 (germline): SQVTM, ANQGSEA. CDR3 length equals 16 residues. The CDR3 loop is CSVGTGAPSGANVLTF.